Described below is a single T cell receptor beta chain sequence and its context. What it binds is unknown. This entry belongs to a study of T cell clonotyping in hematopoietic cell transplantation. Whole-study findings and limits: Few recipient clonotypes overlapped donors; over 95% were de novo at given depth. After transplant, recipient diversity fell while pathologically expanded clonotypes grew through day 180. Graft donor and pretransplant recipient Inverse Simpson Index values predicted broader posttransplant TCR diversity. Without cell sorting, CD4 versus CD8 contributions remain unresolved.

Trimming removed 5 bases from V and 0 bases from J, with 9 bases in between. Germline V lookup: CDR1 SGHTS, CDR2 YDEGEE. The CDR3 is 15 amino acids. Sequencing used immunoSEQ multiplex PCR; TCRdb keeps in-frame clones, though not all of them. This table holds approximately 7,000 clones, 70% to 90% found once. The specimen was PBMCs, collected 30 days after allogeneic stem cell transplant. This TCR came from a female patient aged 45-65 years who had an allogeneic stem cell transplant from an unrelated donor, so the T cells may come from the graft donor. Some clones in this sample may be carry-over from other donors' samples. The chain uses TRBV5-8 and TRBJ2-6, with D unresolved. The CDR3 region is CASSRFASGANVLTF. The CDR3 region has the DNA TGTGCCAGCAGTCGATTTGCCTCTGGGGCCAACGTCCTGACTTTC.